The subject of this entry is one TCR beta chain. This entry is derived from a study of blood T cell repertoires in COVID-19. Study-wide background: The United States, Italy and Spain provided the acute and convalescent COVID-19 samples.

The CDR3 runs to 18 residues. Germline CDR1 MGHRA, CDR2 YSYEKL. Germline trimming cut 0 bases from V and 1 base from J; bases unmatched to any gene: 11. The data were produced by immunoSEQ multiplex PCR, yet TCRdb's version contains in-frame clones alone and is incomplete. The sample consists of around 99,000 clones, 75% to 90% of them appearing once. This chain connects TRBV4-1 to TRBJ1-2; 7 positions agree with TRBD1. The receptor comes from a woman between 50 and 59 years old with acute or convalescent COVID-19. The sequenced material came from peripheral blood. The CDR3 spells CASSQDKGAAVLNYGYTF. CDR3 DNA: TGCGCCAGCAGCCAAGATAAGGGGGCGGCAGTGCTTAACTATGGCTACACCTTC.